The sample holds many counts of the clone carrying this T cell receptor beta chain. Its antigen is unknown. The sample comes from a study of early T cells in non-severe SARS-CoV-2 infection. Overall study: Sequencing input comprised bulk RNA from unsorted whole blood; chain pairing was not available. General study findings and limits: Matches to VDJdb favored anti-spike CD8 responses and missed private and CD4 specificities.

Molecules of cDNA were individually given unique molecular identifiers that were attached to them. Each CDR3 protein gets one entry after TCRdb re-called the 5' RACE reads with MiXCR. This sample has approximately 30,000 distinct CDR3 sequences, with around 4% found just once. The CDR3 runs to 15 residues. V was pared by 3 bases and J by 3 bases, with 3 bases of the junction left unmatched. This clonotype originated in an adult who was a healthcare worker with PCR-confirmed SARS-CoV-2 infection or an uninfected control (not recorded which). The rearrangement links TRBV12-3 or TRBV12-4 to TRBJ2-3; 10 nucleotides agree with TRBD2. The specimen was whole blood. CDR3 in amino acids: CASSLGGLATDTQYF. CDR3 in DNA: TGTGCCAGCAGTTTGGGGGGACTAGCGACAGATACGCAGTATTTT.